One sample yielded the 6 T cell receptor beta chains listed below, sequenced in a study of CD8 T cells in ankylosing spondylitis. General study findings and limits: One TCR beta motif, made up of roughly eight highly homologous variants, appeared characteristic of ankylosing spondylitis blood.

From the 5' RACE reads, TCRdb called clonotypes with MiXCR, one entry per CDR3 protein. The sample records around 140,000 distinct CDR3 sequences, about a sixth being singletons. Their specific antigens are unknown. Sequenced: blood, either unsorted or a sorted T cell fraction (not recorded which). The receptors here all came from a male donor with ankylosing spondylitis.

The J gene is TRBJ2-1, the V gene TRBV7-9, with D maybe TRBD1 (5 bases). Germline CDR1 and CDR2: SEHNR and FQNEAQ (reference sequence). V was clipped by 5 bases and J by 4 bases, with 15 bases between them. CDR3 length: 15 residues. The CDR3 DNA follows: TGTGCCAGCAGCCCCAGGGTGTCCCGGTACAATGAGCAGTTCTTC. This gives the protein CASSPRVSRYNEQFF. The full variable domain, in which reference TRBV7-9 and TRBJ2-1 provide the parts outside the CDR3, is DTGVSQNPRHKITKRGQNVTFRCDPISEHNRLYWYRQTLGQGPEFLTYFQNEAQLEKSRLLSDRFSAERPKGSFSTLEIQRTEQGDSAMYLCASSPRVSRYNEQFFGPGTRLTVL.

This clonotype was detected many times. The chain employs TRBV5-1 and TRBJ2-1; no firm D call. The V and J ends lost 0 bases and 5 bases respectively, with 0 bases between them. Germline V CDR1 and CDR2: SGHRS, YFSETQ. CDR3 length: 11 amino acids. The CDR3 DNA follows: TGCGCCAGCAGCTTGGACAATGAGCAGTTCTTC. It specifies CASSLDNEQFF.

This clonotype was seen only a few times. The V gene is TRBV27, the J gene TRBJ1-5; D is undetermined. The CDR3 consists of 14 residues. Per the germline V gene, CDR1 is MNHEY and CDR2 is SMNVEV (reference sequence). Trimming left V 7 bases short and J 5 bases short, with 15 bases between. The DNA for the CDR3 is TGTGCCAGCACAGAGGGAGGGCCGGATCAGCCCCAGCATTTT. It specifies CASTEGGPDQPQHF.

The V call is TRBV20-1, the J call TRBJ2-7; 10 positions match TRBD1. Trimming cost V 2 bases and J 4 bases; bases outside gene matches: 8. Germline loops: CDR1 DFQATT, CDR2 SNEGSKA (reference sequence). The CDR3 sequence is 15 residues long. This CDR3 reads CSARPNRDRGYEQYF. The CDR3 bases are TGCAGTGCTAGACCAAACCGGGACAGGGGTTACGAGCAGTACTTC.

CDR3 in amino acids: CASSLVLGRGFRRGYGYTF. The CDR3 DNA follows: TGTGCCAGCAGCTTAGTTCTGGGAAGAGGATTCCGGAGGGGCTATGGCTACACCTTC. The genes are TRBV11-2 and TRBJ1-2; possible D gene TRBD1, 5 bases. The CDR3 contains 19 residues. The germline CDR1 and CDR2 sequences are SGHAT and FQNNGV. Deletions cut 1 base from V and 4 bases from J, with 25 bases between.

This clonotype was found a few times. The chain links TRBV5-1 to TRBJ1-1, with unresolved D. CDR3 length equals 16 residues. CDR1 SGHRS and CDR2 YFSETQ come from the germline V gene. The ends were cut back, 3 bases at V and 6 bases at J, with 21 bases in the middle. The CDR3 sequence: CASSYARRTAYPEAFF. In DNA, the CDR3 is TGCGCCAGCAGCTACGCACGGAGGACGGCTTATCCTGAAGCTTTCTTT.